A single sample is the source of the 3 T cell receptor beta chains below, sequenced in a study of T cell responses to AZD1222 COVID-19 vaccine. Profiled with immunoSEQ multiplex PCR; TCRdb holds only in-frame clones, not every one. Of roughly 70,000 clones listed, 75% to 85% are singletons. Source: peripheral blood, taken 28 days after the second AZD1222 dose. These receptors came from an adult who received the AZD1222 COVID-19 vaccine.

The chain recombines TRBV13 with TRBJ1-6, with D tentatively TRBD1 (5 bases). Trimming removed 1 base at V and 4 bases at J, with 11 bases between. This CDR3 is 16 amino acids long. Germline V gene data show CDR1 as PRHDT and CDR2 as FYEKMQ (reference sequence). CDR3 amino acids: CASSLAGSAYNSPLHF. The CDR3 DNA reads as TGTGCCAGCAGCTTAGCAGGGAGCGCTTATAATTCACCCCTCCACTTT.

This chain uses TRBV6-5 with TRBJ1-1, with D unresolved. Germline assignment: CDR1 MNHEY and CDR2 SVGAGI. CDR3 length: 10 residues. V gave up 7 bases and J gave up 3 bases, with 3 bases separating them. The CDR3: CASKDTEAFF. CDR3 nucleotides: TGTGCCAGCAAGGACACTGAAGCTTTCTTT.

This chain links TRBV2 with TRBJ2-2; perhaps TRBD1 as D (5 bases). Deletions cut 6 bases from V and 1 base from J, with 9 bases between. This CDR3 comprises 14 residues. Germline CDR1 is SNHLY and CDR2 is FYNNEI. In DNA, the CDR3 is TGTGCCAGCAGATTCGACAGGAACACCGGGGAGCTGTTTTTT. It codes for CASRFDRNTGELFF.